This is a list of T cell receptor beta chains from one sample in a study of cytomegalovirus exposure and HLA in healthy donors. Produced via immunoSEQ multiplex PCR; TCRdb's table is partial and in-frame only. The data hold roughly 260,000 clones, with 85% to 90% observed a single time. Sequences were obtained from PBMCs. The receptor set was obtained from a woman between 18 and 29 years old in good health and CMV-seronegative. CDR3s include the opening cysteine and the closing phenylalanine or tryptophan. A D gene is named only where the DNA matches it firmly. Clone size appears in some rows only: once, few, many, or a class for an expanded clone.

V gene	clone size	J gene	D gene	CDR3 protein	CDR3 DNA
TRBV30	.	TRBJ1-5	.	CAWSVKGNQPQHF	TGTGCCTGGAGTGTAAAGGGGAATCAGCCCCAGCATTTT
TRBV7-3	.	TRBJ2-5	TRBD2	CASSLLAGKQETQYF	TGTGCCAGCAGCTTACTAGCGGGAAAACAAGAGACCCAGTACTTC
TRBV5-1	.	TRBJ1-5	.	CASSSGTMDQPQHF	TGCGCCAGCAGCTCCGGGACAATGGATCAGCCCCAGCATTTT
TRBV5-1	.	TRBJ1-2	TRBD1	CASSGPPQGHGYTF	TGCGCCAGCAGCGGACCCCCACAGGGGCATGGCTACACCTTC
TRBV6-6	.	TRBJ2-7	.	CASTYAEGVYEQYF	TGTGCCAGCACGTATGCAGAAGGGGTCTACGAGCAGTACTTC
TRBV18	.	TRBJ1-5	TRBD1	CASSPGQGNQPQHF	TGTGCCAGCTCACCGGGACAGGGGAATCAGCCCCAGCATTTT
TRBV6-5	.	TRBJ2-5	TRBD1	CASTTADRGQETQYF	TGTGCCAGCACCACAGCCGACAGGGGCCAAGAGACCCAGTACTTC
TRBV11-2	.	TRBJ2-1	.	CASSLGGRGYNEQFF	TGTGCCAGCAGCTTAGGGGGTCGGGGCTACAATGAGCAGTTCTTC
TRBV7-3	.	TRBJ2-5	.	CASSLLGGEETQYF	TGTGCCAGCAGCTTACTCGGCGGGGAAGAGACCCAGTACTTC
TRBV7-2	.	TRBJ1-4	.	CASSSGTWEKLFF	TGTGCCAGCAGCTCCGGGACTTGGGAAAAACTGTTTTTT
TRBV4-2	.	TRBJ1-5	.	CASSQEEPRGNQPQHF	TGTGCCAGCAGCCAAGAAGAACCACGGGGCAATCAGCCCCAGCATTTT
TRBV4-1	.	TRBJ1-1	.	CASSQRGSTEAFF	TGCGCCAGCAGCCAGAGGGGGTCCACTGAAGCTTTCTTT
TRBV7-9	.	TRBJ1-1	TRBD1	CASSLDRQGGEAFF	TGTGCCAGCAGCTTAGACCGACAGGGGGGTGAAGCTTTCTTT
TRBV5-6	few	TRBJ1-6	.	CASSLVGARTEGALHF	TGTGCCAGCAGCTTGGTAGGGGCACGGACCGAAGGGGCCCTCCACTTT
TRBV6-1	.	TRBJ1-2	.	CASSDGVSYGYTF	TGTGCCAGCAGTGACGGGGTCTCCTATGGCTACACCTTC
TRBV11-3	.	TRBJ2-5	TRBD1	CASSFGQGETQYF	TGTGCCAGCAGCTTCGGACAGGGCGAGACCCAGTACTTC
TRBV7-9	.	TRBJ2-7	.	CASSPQGAYEQYF	TGTGCCAGCAGCCCCCAGGGTGCCTACGAGCAGTACTTC
TRBV6-1	few	TRBJ1-5	.	CASSDWTDSNQPQHF	TGTGCCAGCAGTGATTGGACAGATAGCAATCAGCCCCAGCATTTT
TRBV14	.	TRBJ1-1	.	CASSQGISREGGKPEAFF	TGTGCCAGCAGCCAGGGCATTTCCAGGGAGGGTGGAAAGCCTGAAGCTTTCTTT
TRBV28	.	TRBJ1-4	.	CASSQQGSNEKLFF	TGTGCCAGCAGCCAACAGGGTTCTAATGAAAAACTGTTTTTT
TRBV27	.	TRBJ1-6	TRBD1	CASSLQGLNFYNSPLHF	TGTGCCAGCAGCCTACAGGGGCTGAATTTTTATAATTCACCCCTCCACTTT
TRBV28	.	TRBJ2-3	.	CASSFLSGTDTQYF	TGTGCCAGCAGTTTTCTTTCAGGCACAGATACGCAGTATTTT
TRBV21-1	few	TRBJ2-7	.	CASSGRDSYEQYF	TGTGCCAGCAGCGGCCGGGACAGCTACGAGCAGTACTTC
TRBV13	.	TRBJ2-2	.	CASSLADTGELFF	TGTGCCAGCAGCTTAGCGGACACCGGGGAGCTGTTTTTT
TRBV2	once	TRBJ1-5	TRBD1	CASSVTGLQPQRF	TGTGCCAGCAGTGTGACAGGGCTTCAGCCCCAGCGTTTT
TRBV7-6	.	TRBJ2-3	TRBD2	CASSLALLAGVDTQYF	TGTGCCAGCAGCTTAGCGTTACTAGCGGGGGTGGATACGCAGTATTTT
TRBV9	.	TRBJ2-2	.	CASSVATVVGATGGGELFF	TGTGCCAGCAGCGTAGCTACGGTAGTCGGCGCAACCGGGGGCGGGGAGCTGTTTTTT
TRBV7-9	.	TRBJ1-1	.	CASSLGGGRNTEAFF	TGTGCCAGCAGCTTAGGAGGGGGAAGGAACACTGAAGCTTTCTTT
TRBV2	once	TRBJ2-6	.	CASSDARVGGVLWFGANVLTF	TGTGCCAGCAGTGACGCCCGGGTGGGCGGGGTACTCTGGTTTGGGGCCAACGTCCTGACTTTC
TRBV5-1	.	TRBJ1-6	.	CASSLTTGSPDRSPLHF	TGCGCCAGCAGCTTGACTACAGGGTCACCCGACCGTTCACCCCTCCACTTT
TRBV2	few	TRBJ1-2	TRBD1	CASIKGAGYGYTF	TGTGCCAGCATTAAGGGGGCGGGTTATGGCTACACCTTC
TRBV4-1	.	TRBJ2-1	TRBD2	CASSRTSGGSNEQFF	TGCGCCAGCAGCCGGACTAGCGGGGGTTCCAATGAGCAGTTCTTC
TRBV18	.	TRBJ1-2	.	CASSPPNRVSGNYGYTF	TGTGCCAGCTCACCACCGAACAGGGTCAGCGGTAACTATGGCTACACCTTC
TRBV5-1	.	TRBJ2-3	.	CASKGTSLSDTQYF	TGCGCCAGCAAGGGAACTAGCTTGTCAGATACGCAGTATTTT
TRBV28	.	TRBJ2-3	TRBD2	CASSSPGLAGTDTQYF	TGTGCCAGCAGTTCCCCGGGACTAGCGGGGACAGATACGCAGTATTTT
TRBV5-1	.	TRBJ2-7	.	CASSLVQGGEQYF	TGCGCCAGCAGCTTGGTACAGGGTGGCGAGCAGTACTTC
TRBV5-6	.	TRBJ1-6	.	CASSLAYQAISYNSPLHF	TGTGCCAGCAGCTTGGCCTATCAGGCTATCTCCTATAATTCACCCCTCCACTTT